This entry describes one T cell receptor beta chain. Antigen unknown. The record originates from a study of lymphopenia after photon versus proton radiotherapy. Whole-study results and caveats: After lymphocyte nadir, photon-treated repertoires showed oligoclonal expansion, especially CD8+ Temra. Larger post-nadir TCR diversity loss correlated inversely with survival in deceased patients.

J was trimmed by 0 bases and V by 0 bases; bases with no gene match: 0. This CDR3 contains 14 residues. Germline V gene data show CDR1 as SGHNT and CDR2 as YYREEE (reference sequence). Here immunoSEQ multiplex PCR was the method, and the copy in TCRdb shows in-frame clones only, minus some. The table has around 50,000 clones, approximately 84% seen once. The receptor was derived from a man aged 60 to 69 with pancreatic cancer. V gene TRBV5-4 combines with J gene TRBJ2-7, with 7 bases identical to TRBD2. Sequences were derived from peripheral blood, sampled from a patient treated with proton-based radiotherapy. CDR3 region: CASSLGGGSYEQYF. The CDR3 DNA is TGTGCCAGCAGCTTGGGGGGGGGCTCCTACGAGCAGTACTTC.